This T cell receptor beta chain appears in the sequencing data of a study of cytomegalovirus exposure and HLA in healthy donors. Study-level results: As a later analysis showed, a missense DCLRE1C variant was linked to trimming of TCR beta V- and J-genes. In a later analysis, parvovirus B19, influenza, CMV and Epstein-Barr virus appeared linked to several top co-occurrence clusters.

The CDR3 contains 12 residues. Looked up from germline, CDR1 is MNHNS and CDR2 is SASEGT. Primers included in the PCR were 60 Vbeta and 13 Jbeta primers. Produced via immunoSEQ multiplex PCR; TCRdb's table is partial and in-frame only. The sample has about 150,000 clones; less than 90% are singletons. About this clone: Its antigen is not known.

The clonotype was recovered from a boy between 2 and 10 years old in good health and CMV-seronegative. The source material was PBMCs. The V and J genes are TRBV6-1 and TRBJ2-5, with D possibly matching TRBD1 (5 bases). The better agreement between TRBJ2-7 and the DNA end casts doubt on the J call. DNA for the CDR3: TGTGCCAGCAGTGGGACAATCTACGAGCAGTACTTC. It translates to CASSGTIYEQYF.